Following are 5 T cell receptor beta chains from one sample sequenced in a study of identical twins. TCRdb recomputed calls from the 5' RACE reads with MiXCR, one row per CDR3 protein. This table holds 1,800,000 or so distinct CDR3 sequences, 32% found once. Sequencing was performed on cord blood. These receptors were collected from a newborn girl in good health.

The rearrangement links TRBV25-1 to TRBJ2-1; 7 bases are a match to TRBD2. V gave up 3 bases and J gave up 0 bases; unmatched junction bases: 8. The germline V gene encodes CDR1 MGHDK and CDR2 SYGVNS. This CDR3 contains 17 residues. DNA for the CDR3: TGTGCCAGCAGTGACCCCCATGGCGGGAGCTCCTACAATGAGCAGTTCTTC. The encoded protein is CASSDPHGGSSYNEQFF.

This clonotype was found once. The chain combines TRBV18 with TRBJ2-2; TRBD1 is a possible D gene (6 bases). This CDR3 comprises 15 residues. V gave up 1 base and J gave up 6 bases, with 12 bases separating them. Germline V lookup: CDR1 KGHSH, CDR2 LQKENI. The CDR3 bases are TGTGCCAGCTCACCACGTGAAACAGGGCCCGGGGAGCTGTTTTTT. This encodes CASSPRETGPGELFF.

The chain is built from TRBV20-1 and TRBJ1-6; possible D gene TRBD1, 6 bases. Germline V gene sequence: CDR1 DFQATT, CDR2 SNEGSKA (reference sequence). Trimming left V 1 base short and J 10 bases short, with 8 bases between. The CDR3 loop spans 12 amino acids. The CDR3 sequence: CSARARGSPLHF. CDR3 DNA: TGCAGTGCTAGAGCCAGGGGCTCACCCCTCCACTTT.

In its sample, this clonotype was seen many times. This rearrangement joins TRBV29-1 to TRBJ2-3; D is unresolved. V dropped 2 bases and J dropped 2 bases, with 14 bases sitting between them. In germline, CDR1 is SQVTM, CDR2 ANQGSEA. The CDR3 has 15 amino acids. CDR3 protein: CSVEFSHGYTDTQYF. CDR3 DNA sequence: TGCAGCGTTGAATTCTCCCACGGCTACACAGATACGCAGTATTTT.

This clonotype was found many times. V is TRBV6-6 and J is TRBJ1-2; D is perhaps TRBD1 (5 bases). The CDR3 extends over 13 amino acids. The V gene's germline CDR1 is MNHNY and CDR2 SVGAGI (reference sequence). With 7 bases removed from V and 4 bases from J, the gap between germline ends came to 13 bases. The CDR3 loop is CASNPDSFYGYTF. DNA for the CDR3: TGTGCCAGCAACCCCGACAGTTTCTATGGCTACACCTTC.